This T cell receptor (beta chain) was captured in a study of beta chain features in type 1 diabetes (dated by TCRdb to 2017 to 2018). Notes on the research overall: Mean age, gender distribution, total cell number and subset yield did not differ between patients and healthy donors. A total of 100 million to 140 million sorted cells were examined across all samples, and the number of cells per subset was strongly correlated with RNA yield. The study compared TCRB repertoires of sorted circulating CD4+ T cell subsets between recently diagnosed type 1 diabetes patients and matched healthy donors. Regulatory and stem cell-like memory subsets were isolated from only 8 patients and about 8 healthy donors, whereas naive and central memory subsets came from all 30 or so donors.

Summary of the overall study and its limitations: PCR might favor shorter templates, but patient and control samples were amplified and corrected together, so any skew would affect both groups equally. Naive, central memory and regulatory TCRB repertoires appeared more similar among patients than among healthy donors. Sequencing cDNA rather than genomic DNA could over-represent highly expressing activated cells, although activation and CD3 levels did not differ between groups. Because the HLA sub-analyses included only small numbers of individuals, any influence of HLA type on TCRB rearrangement was left unresolved. A moderate but significant shortening of TCRB CDR3 length was observed in type 1 diabetes patients in all four CD4+ subsets. Fewer insertions and more nucleotide deletions at VDJ recombination sites were observed in patients with type 1 diabetes, implying thymic rearrangement abnormalities.

This clone was found a few times. The antigen it binds to is not known. No much larger clonotype is one base removed from it; base qualities were not supplied. The High Capacity cDNA Reverse Transcription Kit was used to reverse transcribe all of the isolated RNA, meaning that expressed TCRB transcripts were what got sequenced. Deep immunoSEQ sequencing was performed on naive, central memory and regulatory T cell samples, with an average of approximately 4 million total reads per sample. Sorted cells were lysed in RLT buffer, and RNA was extracted using DNase-treated RNeasy Micro or Mini kits according to cell number. Each cell subset was processed on its own to prevent cross-contamination, while patient and healthy donor samples were processed together. The immunoSEQ multiplex PCR was used to amplify TCRB sequences from cDNA, generating 87-bp fragments that spanned the CDR3 region. Sequencing of the amplicons was performed on the Illumina HiSeq platform. As for the original processing: PCR bias was corrected computationally using synthetic template baselines, and reads within Hamming distance 2 were collapsed, with unmergeable singletons discarded. Reads were aligned against IMGT so that V, D and J genes, CDR3 length and insertions or deletions at six rearrangement sites could be assigned. Within each subset, clonotype counts were normalized to the number of sorted cells before true diversity and Gini coefficients were calculated with the tcR R package. The overlap coefficient, calculated on TCRB nucleotide sequences, was used to measure repertoire sharing. TCRdb carries this immuneACCESS record with in-frame sequences only. Its versions omit some clonotypes, under half of them owing to an unresolved V gene in the studies checked, with the rest unexplained. V, J and clone size were drawn from that table, and D and trimming were deduced from the DNA. This sample is represented by over 150,000 clones; about 8.3% of them were singletons. Around 0.5% of the sample is taken by the ten largest.

V loses 1 base, J loses 0 bases, and the germline ends lie 8 bases apart. The CDR3 covers 15 residues, taking in both the cysteine and the phenylalanine. This entry keeps only the CDR3 DNA: 45 bases, framed from base 1. For CDR1 and CDR2, the germline V gene lists SGHDT and YYEEEE. A single peripheral blood draw of approximately 100 mL on average was collected from each donor into heparinised tubes. A BD FACSAria II and a panel including CD45RO, CCR7, CD25, CD127, CD95 and CD27 were used to sort naive, central memory, regulatory and stem cell-like memory CD4+ T cells. Purity was above 98% for every sorted population. PBMCs were isolated immediately by Lymphoprep density gradient centrifugation and stained directly without culture. To minimize batch effects, samples were stained and sorted in pairs, one healthy donor with one patient per experiment.

The source material was central memory CD4+ T cells from blood. The TCR comes from a woman younger than 30 with type 1 diabetes. The receptor chain draws on TRBV5-6 and TRBJ1-5; the D segment could be TRBD1, given 6 matching bases. The CDR3 reads CASSLQGLSNQPQHF. The DNA sequence is given as TGTGCCAGCAGCTTGCAGGGGCTTAGCAATCAGCCCCAGCATTTT.